This T cell receptor (beta chain) was sequenced for a study of T cell responses to AZD1222 COVID-19 vaccine. Broader study findings: Repertoire sampling occurred only after the peak T cell response. Across the whole spike, CD4 TCRs peaked at regions 160-218 and 743-854. Females made up more of the donors, who were largely white British, and clonal diversity may have come out too low. Nearly half of spike-specific TCRs reportedly target unmutated variant regions.

On this clone itself: Antigen: not known.

Using immunoSEQ multiplex PCR, the repertoire was profiled, and TCRdb retains in-frame clones only, with some absent. The sample shows around 99,000 clones, roughly 87% of them seen only once. Germline V gene data show CDR1 as ENHRY and CDR2 as SYGVKD. V lost 0 bases and J lost 4; bases outside the gene matches: 1. This CDR3 region has 14 residues. The source is an adult in good health. The sample was peripheral blood, taken on day 0 of AZD1222 vaccination. The gene calls are TRBV10-3 and TRBJ2-7; 9 bases line up with TRBD1. CDR3 protein: CAISESTGGYEQYF. In DNA form, the CDR3 reads TGTGCCATCAGTGAGTCGACAGGGGGTTACGAGCAGTACTTC.